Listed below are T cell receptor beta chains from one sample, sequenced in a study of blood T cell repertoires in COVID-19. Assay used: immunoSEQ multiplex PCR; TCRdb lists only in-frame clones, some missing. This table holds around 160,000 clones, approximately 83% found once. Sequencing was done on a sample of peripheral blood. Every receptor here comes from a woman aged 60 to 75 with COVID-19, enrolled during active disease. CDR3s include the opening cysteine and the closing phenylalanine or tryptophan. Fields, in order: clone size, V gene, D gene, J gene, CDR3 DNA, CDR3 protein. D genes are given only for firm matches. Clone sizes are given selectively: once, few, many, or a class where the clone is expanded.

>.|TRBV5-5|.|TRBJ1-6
TGTGCCAGCACCACCGGGACACGCAATCCCCATAATTCACCCCTCCACTTT
CASTTGTRNPHNSPLHF
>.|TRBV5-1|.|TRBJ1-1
TGCGCCACCAGTAAGGACGCGGGAAGGGGTACTGAAGCTTTCTTT
CATSKDAGRGTEAFF
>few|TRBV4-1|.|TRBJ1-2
TGCGCCAGCAGCCAAGAAAGGCAGGGGAAGGTTTATGGCTACACCTTC
CASSQERQGKVYGYTF
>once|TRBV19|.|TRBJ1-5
TGTGCCAGTAGTATGTCAGTTAGCAATCAGCCCCAGCATTTT
CASSMSVSNQPQHF
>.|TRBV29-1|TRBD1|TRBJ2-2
TGCAGCGCCACGGGACAGATGAACACCGGGGAGCTGTTTTTT
CSATGQMNTGELFF
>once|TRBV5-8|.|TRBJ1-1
TGTGCCAGCAGCCAGCGGGGGGGCGAAGCTTTCTTT
CASSQRGGEAFF
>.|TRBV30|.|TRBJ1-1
TGTGCCTGGAGGGGCGACAGGAACACTGAAGCTTTCTTT
CAWRGDRNTEAFF
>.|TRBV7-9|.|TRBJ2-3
TGTGCCAGCAGCTTAATGGGGGCCCCTAGCACAGATACGCAGTATTTT
CASSLMGAPSTDTQYF
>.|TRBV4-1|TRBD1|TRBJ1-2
TGCGCCAGCAGCGAAGGCGCTCTAGGGGGCTTTAACTATGGCTACACCTTC
CASSEGALGGFNYGYTF
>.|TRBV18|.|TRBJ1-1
TGTGCCAGCTCACGGGCGGGCGGAGAGAACACTGAAGCTTTCTTT
CASSRAGGENTEAFF
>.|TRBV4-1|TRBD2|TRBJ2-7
TGCGCCAGCAGCCGTAAGCTAGCGGGGGTAGACGAGCAGTACTTC
CASSRKLAGVDEQYF
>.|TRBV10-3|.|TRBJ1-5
TGTGCCATCAGTGGCCAGGGTAGCAATCAGCCCCAGCATTTT
CAISGQGSNQPQHF
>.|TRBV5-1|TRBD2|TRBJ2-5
TGCGCCAGCAGCTTGGAAGCGGGGGGGCTGCTCGCCTCCCAGTACTTC
CASSLEAGGLLASQYF
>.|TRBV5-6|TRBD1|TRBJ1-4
TGTGCCAGCAGCTCCCCCGGGACAGGAGTTAGTAATGAAAAACTGTTTTTT
CASSSPGTGVSNEKLFF
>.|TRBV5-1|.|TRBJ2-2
TGCGCCAGCAGCTTGGGAGGGCAGAACACCGGGGAGCTGTTTTTT
CASSLGGQNTGELFF
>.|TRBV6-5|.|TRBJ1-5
TGTGCCAGCAGACCTACTCAGGGTTCAGGACAGCCCCAGCATTTT
CASRPTQGSGQPQHF
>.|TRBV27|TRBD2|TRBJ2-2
TGTGCCAGCAGTCCCCTTTTTGGGCGGGGGGAACATCCCGGGGAGCTGTTTTTT
CASSPLFGRGEHPGELFF
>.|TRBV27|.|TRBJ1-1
TGTGCCAGCAGTTTGGCCGAGAACACTGAAGCTTTCTTT
CASSLAENTEAFF
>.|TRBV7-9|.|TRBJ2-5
TGTGCCAGCAGCCTACAGGGATGGAGGGAGACCCAGTACTTC
CASSLQGWRETQYF
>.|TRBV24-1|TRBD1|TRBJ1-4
TGTGCCACCAGCCCGGGACAGGGTAATGAAAAACTGTTTTTT
CATSPGQGNEKLFF
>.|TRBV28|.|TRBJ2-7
TGTGCCAGCAGTTTAGGTGCGGACACCGCCTACGAGCAGTACTTC
CASSLGADTAYEQYF
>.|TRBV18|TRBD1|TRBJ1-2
TGTGCCAGCTCACCACAGGGGGCGGATAACTATGGCTACACCTTC
CASSPQGADNYGYTF
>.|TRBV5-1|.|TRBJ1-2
TGCGCCAGCTCACTCCAGGGGTCCCACTATGGCTACACCTTC
CASSLQGSHYGYTF
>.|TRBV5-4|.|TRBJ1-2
TGTGCCAGCACCCCGATGGGGCTAGGAAACTATGGCTACACCTTC
CASTPMGLGNYGYTF
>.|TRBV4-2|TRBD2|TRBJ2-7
TGTGCCAGCAGCCAAACTAGCGGGCGCGGCTCCTACGAGCAGTACTTC
CASSQTSGRGSYEQYF
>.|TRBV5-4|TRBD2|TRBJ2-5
TGTGCCAGCAGCTCCCCTGGGGGGGACGAGACCCAGTACTTC
CASSSPGGDETQYF
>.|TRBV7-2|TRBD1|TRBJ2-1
TGTGCCAGCAGCTTAACGGGACAGGGAAACAATGAGCAGTTCTTC
CASSLTGQGNNEQFF
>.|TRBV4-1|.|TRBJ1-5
TGCGCCAGCAGCCAAGATATCACAGGAAGATATAGCAATCAGCCCCAGCATTTT
CASSQDITGRYSNQPQHF
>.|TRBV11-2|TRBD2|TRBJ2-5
TGTGCCAGCAGCTTAGGAATGGGCGGGGGGGAGACCCAGTACTTC
CASSLGMGGGETQYF
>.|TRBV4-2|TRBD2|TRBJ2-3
TGTGCCAGCAGCCAAGGGACTAGCGGGACTACGCAGTATTTT
CASSQGTSGTTQYF
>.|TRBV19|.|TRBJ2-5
TGTGCCAGTAGTATTGGGGGCGAGGAGACCCAGTACTTC
CASSIGGEETQYF
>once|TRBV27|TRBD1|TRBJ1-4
TGTGCCAGCAGTTCGATCGACAGGGGGCGATGGGAAAAACTGTTTTTT
CASSSIDRGRWEKLFF
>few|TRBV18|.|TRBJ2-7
TGTGCCAGCTCACCCGGGGGAGACCGCTACGAGCAGTACTTC
CASSPGGDRYEQYF
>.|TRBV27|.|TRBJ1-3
TGTGCCAGCTCGGGACACCTTGGAAACACCATATATTTT
CASSGHLGNTIYF
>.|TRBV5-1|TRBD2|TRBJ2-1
TGCGCCAGCAGCCGGACTAGCGGGGGGGCCAAAGACAATGAGCAGTTCTTC
CASSRTSGGAKDNEQFF
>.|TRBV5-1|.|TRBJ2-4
TGCGCCAGCAGCTTGGAGACTAAACGGGACATTCAGTACTTC
CASSLETKRDIQYF
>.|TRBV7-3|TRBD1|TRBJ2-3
TGTGCCAGCAGCTTTAGACAGGGGGAAGCTGATACGCAGTATTTT
CASSFRQGEADTQYF
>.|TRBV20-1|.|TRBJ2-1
TGCAGTGCCAATTACAATGAGCAGTTCTTC
CSANYNEQFF
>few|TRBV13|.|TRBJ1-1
TGTGCCAGCAGCTCGACTAACGGTGAAGCTTTCTTT
CASSSTNGEAFF
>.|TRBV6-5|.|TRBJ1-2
TGTGCCAGCAGTTACGCGCCGACAGTGAACTATGGCTACACCTTC
CASSYAPTVNYGYTF
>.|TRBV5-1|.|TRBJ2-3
TGCGCCAGCAGCTTGGCAGGGACAACAGATACGCAGTATTTT
CASSLAGTTDTQYF
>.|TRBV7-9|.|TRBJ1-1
TGTGCCAGCAGCCCTAGTTTGAACACTGAAGCTTTCTTT
CASSPSLNTEAFF
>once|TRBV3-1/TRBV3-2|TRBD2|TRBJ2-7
TGTGCCAGCAGCCAATCACTAGCGGGGGGGCCTTACGAGCAGTACTTC
CASSQSLAGGPYEQYF
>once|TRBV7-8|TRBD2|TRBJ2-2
TGTGCCAGCAGCCCCCGTGCTAGCGGGGCCGGGGAGCTGTTTTTT
CASSPRASGAGELFF
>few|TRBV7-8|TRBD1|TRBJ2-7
TGTGCCAGCAGATCCAGTCAGTGGACAGGGGGCTACGAGCAGTACTTC
CASRSSQWTGGYEQYF
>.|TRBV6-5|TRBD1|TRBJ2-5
TGTGCCAGCAGCCTGAAACAGGGGGCCGTGACCCAGTACTTC
CASSLKQGAVTQYF
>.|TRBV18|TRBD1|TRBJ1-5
TGTGCCAGCTCACCGAACAGGGGGCAAAATCAGCCCCAGCATTTT
CASSPNRGQNQPQHF
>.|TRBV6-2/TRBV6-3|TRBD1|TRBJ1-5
TGTGCCAGCAGTCACCCCGGACAGGAGCTTAGCAATCAGCCCCAGCATTTT
CASSHPGQELSNQPQHF
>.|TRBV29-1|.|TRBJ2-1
TGCAGCGTTGATGGAGGGGAAGTAAATGAGCAGTTCTTC
CSVDGGEVNEQFF
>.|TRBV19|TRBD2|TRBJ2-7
TGTGCCAGTAGTATTCTCAGCGGGGGTGATCAACTGTCCTACGAGCAGTACTTC
CASSILSGGDQLSYEQYF
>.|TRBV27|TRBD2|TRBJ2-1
TGTGCCAGCAGTCCCGGGACTAGCGGGGGCAATGAGCAGTTCTTC
CASSPGTSGGNEQFF
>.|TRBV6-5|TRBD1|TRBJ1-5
TGTGCCAGCAGTACCGGGACAGGGAATCAGCCCCAGCATTTT
CASSTGTGNQPQHF
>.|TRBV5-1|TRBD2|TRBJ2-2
TGCGCCAGCAGCTCTGGACTAGCGGGGGACACCGGGGAGCTGTTTTTT
CASSSGLAGDTGELFF
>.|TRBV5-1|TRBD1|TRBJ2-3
TGCGCCAGCAGCTTAGGACAGGGGGCGGTAGATACGCAGTATTTT
CASSLGQGAVDTQYF
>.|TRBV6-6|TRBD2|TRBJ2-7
TGTGCCAGCAGTCCGGCCGGATTGCGGGGGGTAGGTTACGAGCAGTACTTC
CASSPAGLRGVGYEQYF
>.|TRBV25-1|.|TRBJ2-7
TGTGCCAGCAGCCGAAGTGGCCTCTCCTACGAGCAGTACTTC
CASSRSGLSYEQYF
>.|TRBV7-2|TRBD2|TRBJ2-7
TGTGCCAGCAGCCCCAGGGGCAGCGGGGGGAGCGGCGAGCAGTACTTC
CASSPRGSGGSGEQYF
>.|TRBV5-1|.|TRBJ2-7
TGCGCCAGCAGCTTGGCCATGCAGGTCTACGAGCAGTACTTC
CASSLAMQVYEQYF
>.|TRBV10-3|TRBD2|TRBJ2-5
TGTGCCATCGGGGGGACTAGCGGGATTCGGCAAACCCAGTACTTC
CAIGGTSGIRQTQYF
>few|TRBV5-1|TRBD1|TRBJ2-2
TGCGCCAGCAGCAGGGACAGGAACACCGGGGAGCTGTTTTTT
CASSRDRNTGELFF